The rows below give T cell receptor beta chains drawn from one sample of a study of blood T cell repertoires in COVID-19. Sequencing used immunoSEQ multiplex PCR; TCRdb keeps in-frame clones, though not all of them. The table records over 150,000 clones, less than 85% of them present only once. The specimen was PBMCs or T cells enriched from blood (not recorded which). Every receptor here comes from a woman in her 30s who had recovered from COVID-19. Both conserved end residues are part of each CDR3. D genes are given only for firm matches. Clone size appears in some rows only: once, few, many, or a class for an expanded clone.

V: TRBV2
J: TRBJ1-2
size: -
D: -
DNA: TGTGCCAGCAGTGGGCAGGGAGGCGGCTACACCTTC
CDR3: CASSGQGGGYTF

V: TRBV7-2
J: TRBJ2-4
size: once
D: TRBD2
DNA: TGTGCCAGCAGCTTGACGACTAGCGGGAGTCGGCTGAACATTCAGTACTTC
CDR3: CASSLTTSGSRLNIQYF

V: TRBV28
J: TRBJ2-7
size: -
D: TRBD2
DNA: TGTGCCAGCAGTCTAGCGGGAGGTGCCGAGGAGCAGTACTTC
CDR3: CASSLAGGAEEQYF

V: TRBV7-8
J: TRBJ1-4
size: many
D: -
DNA: TGTGCCAGCAGCTTAGCAATGCGAGGGGAAAAACTGTTTTTT
CDR3: CASSLAMRGEKLFF

V: TRBV19
J: TRBJ2-7
size: few
D: -
DNA: TGTGCCAGCAAAGCGGACGGTGCCAAGGGCGAGCAGTACTTC
CDR3: CASKADGAKGEQYF

V: TRBV15
J: TRBJ2-1
size: -
D: TRBD1
DNA: TGTGCCACCAGCGCGGACAGGGGGCGCAGGAATGAGCAGTTCTTC
CDR3: CATSADRGRRNEQFF

V: TRBV11-2
J: TRBJ1-3
size: -
D: TRBD1
DNA: TGTGCCAGCAGCTTTCCTCAAGGACAGGGGTTAAACACCATATATTTT
CDR3: CASSFPQGQGLNTIYF

V: TRBV19
J: TRBJ2-6
size: -
D: TRBD1
DNA: TGTGCCAGTAGTATTCGGCAGGGGGCGATGGAGGTCGCTGGGGCCAACGTCCTGACTTTC
CDR3: CASSIRQGAMEVAGANVLTF

V: TRBV19
J: TRBJ2-7
size: -
D: -
DNA: TGTGCCAGTAGTAGCGCGAGACTCTACGAGCAGTACTTC
CDR3: CASSSARLYEQYF

V: TRBV5-6
J: TRBJ1-5
size: -
D: -
DNA: TGTGCCAGCAGCTCGACCACCCGACACGCTAATCAGCCCCAGCATTTT
CDR3: CASSSTTRHANQPQHF

V: TRBV5-1
J: TRBJ2-4
size: few
D: -
DNA: TGCGCCAGCAGGCTAGAAAACATTCAGTACTTC
CDR3: CASRLENIQYF

V: TRBV11-2
J: TRBJ2-3
size: -
D: TRBD2
DNA: TGTGCCAGCAGCATACTAGCGGGGGGCCCAGATACGCAGTATTTT
CDR3: CASSILAGGPDTQYF

V: TRBV4-1
J: TRBJ2-4
size: -
D: TRBD2
DNA: TGCGCCAGCAGCCAAGGAAGCGGGAGGGCCAGGGAGGAAAACATTCAGTACTTC
CDR3: CASSQGSGRAREENIQYF

V: TRBV5-1
J: TRBJ1-1
size: -
D: TRBD1
DNA: TGCGCCAGCAGCCCGGACAGGACCAGGATGAACACTGAAGCTTTCTTT
CDR3: CASSPDRTRMNTEAFF

V: TRBV7-3
J: TRBJ2-5
size: -
D: TRBD2
DNA: TGTGCCAGCAGCCTGACGCCCTCTCGGGGTAGCGGGGGACCCCAAGAGACCCAGTACTTC
CDR3: CASSLTPSRGSGGPQETQYF

V: TRBV24-1
J: TRBJ1-2
size: -
D: TRBD1
DNA: TGTGCCACCAGTGAGGCAGGGGGCCCCTATGGCTACACCTTC
CDR3: CATSEAGGPYGYTF

V: TRBV28
J: TRBJ1-1
size: -
D: -
DNA: TGTGCCAGCGGAAACCGCAGGGCTATGAACACTGAAGCTTTCTTT
CDR3: CASGNRRAMNTEAFF

V: TRBV19
J: TRBJ2-5
size: -
D: -
DNA: TGTGCCAGTAGCGACTACAGAACCCAAGAGACCCAGTACTTC
CDR3: CASSDYRTQETQYF

V: TRBV12-3/TRBV12-4
J: TRBJ2-1
size: -
D: -
DNA: TGTGCCAGCAGTTTAGGGCAGTATGAGCAGTTCTTC
CDR3: CASSLGQYEQFF

V: TRBV24-1
J: TRBJ2-1
size: -
D: TRBD2
DNA: TGTGCCACCAGTGCTACAAGCGGGGGGGACTACAATGAGCAGTTCTTC
CDR3: CATSATSGGDYNEQFF

V: TRBV28
J: TRBJ2-3
size: -
D: TRBD2
DNA: TGTGCCAGCAGTTCAACACTAGCGGGAGGGGGGAGCACAGATACGCAGTATTTT
CDR3: CASSSTLAGGGSTDTQYF

V: TRBV10-3
J: TRBJ2-3
size: -
D: TRBD2
DNA: TGTGCCACAATGGGACTAGCGGGAGCCAACACAGATACGCAGTATTTT
CDR3: CATMGLAGANTDTQYF

V: TRBV7-9
J: TRBJ2-7
size: few
D: TRBD1
DNA: TGTGCCAGCAGCTTAGGTCCGGGACAGGAGTACTTC
CDR3: CASSLGPGQEYF

V: TRBV4-1
J: TRBJ1-6
size: -
D: -
DNA: TGCGCCAGCAGCCAAGGGGTTGGAGGGTTCAATTCACCCCTCCACTTT
CDR3: CASSQGVGGFNSPLHF

V: TRBV19
J: TRBJ2-2
size: -
D: TRBD1
DNA: TGTGCCAGTAGTATCGGGACAGGGGGCACCGGGGAGCTGTTTTTT
CDR3: CASSIGTGGTGELFF

V: TRBV19
J: TRBJ1-2
size: -
D: TRBD1
DNA: TGTGCCAGTAGTATGGGGACAGGGGGCGACTATGGCTACACCTTC
CDR3: CASSMGTGGDYGYTF

V: TRBV2
J: TRBJ2-1
size: -
D: -
DNA: TGTGCCAGCATTCAGATAAGGGGGGGCAATGAGCAGTTCTTC
CDR3: CASIQIRGGNEQFF

V: TRBV3-1/TRBV3-2
J: TRBJ2-3
size: once
D: TRBD2
DNA: TGTGCCAGCAGCCATGCGGGAGGGAATACGCAGTATTTT
CDR3: CASSHAGGNTQYF